A single sample is the source of the 27 T cell receptor beta chains below, sequenced in a study of blood T cell repertoires in COVID-19. Generated by immunoSEQ multiplex PCR, the TCRdb table keeps only in-frame clones and is missing some. This sample has 130,000 to 150,000 clones, with roughly 84% found just once. The sequenced sample was peripheral blood. The receptors derive from a human donor with acute or convalescent COVID-19. The donor label of this sample is uncertain.

This chain joins TRBV19 and TRBJ2-1; 9 nucleotides agree with TRBD1. In germline, CDR1 is LNHDA, CDR2 SQIVND (reference sequence). The CDR3 sequence is 17 residues long. The trim removed 5 bases at V and 1 base at J, leaving 9 bases unmatched. The DNA for the CDR3 is TGTGCCAGTAGTCTTGGACAGGGGTCCCCTTCCTACAATGAGCAGTTCTTC. The encoded protein is CASSLGQGSPSYNEQFF.

This sequence joins TRBV19 and TRBJ2-3; 12 bases line up with TRBD2. The CDR3 length is 16 residues. V lost 6 bases and J lost 6; bases outside the gene matches: 10. Germline lookup yields CDR1 LNHDA and CDR2 SQIVND (reference sequence). In DNA form, the CDR3 reads TGTGCCAGTAGCCCCCCCCGACTAGCGGGAGTGGATACGCAGTATTTT. Amino acids: CASSPPRLAGVDTQYF.

This chain links TRBV28 with TRBJ1-3, with D hard to call. Trimming shortened V by 4 bases and J by 0 bases, and 13 bases separated the two germline ends. The CDR3 covers 16 residues. Per germline, CDR1 MDHEN and CDR2 SYDVKM. CDR3 in DNA: TGTGCCAGCAGTTCTAGTGGAGTCCCCTCTGGAAACACCATATATTTT. Protein sequence: CASSSSGVPSGNTIYF. The whole variable domain, filled in from reference TRBV28 and TRBJ1-3, reads DVKVTQSSRYLVKRTGEKVFLECVQDMDHENMFWYRQDPGLGLRLIYFSYDVKMKEKGDIPEGYSVSREKKERFSLILESASTNQTSMYLCASSSSGVPSGNTIYFGEGSWLTVV.

The chain employs TRBV19 and TRBJ1-4; tentative D call: TRBD1 (6 bases). V was pared by 5 bases and J by 4 bases, with 14 bases between. There are 15 residues in the CDR3. Per the germline V gene, CDR1 is LNHDA and CDR2 is SQIVND (reference sequence). CDR3 loop: CASSPRTADNEKLFF. The CDR3 DNA is TGTGCCAGTAGTCCACGGACAGCTGATAATGAAAAACTGTTTTTT.

The gene calls are TRBV7-6 and TRBJ2-1, with 10 positions matching TRBD1. CDR3 length: 17 residues. The V segment lost 4 bases and the J segment 6 bases; nucleotides outside the gene matches: 12. Looked up from germline, CDR1 is SGHVS and CDR2 is FNYEAQ. The CDR3 sequence is CASSSEPGQGWFNEQFF. CDR3 coding DNA: TGTGCCAGCAGCTCCGAACCGGGACAGGGGTGGTTCAATGAGCAGTTCTTC.

This CDR3 reads CASRGVSGRKSTDTQYF. In nucleotides, the CDR3 is TGTGCCAGTAGGGGAGTTAGCGGGAGGAAGAGCACAGATACGCAGTATTTT. The chain is built from TRBV7-8 and TRBJ2-3; 10 positions agree with TRBD2. The CDR3 has 17 residues. Trimming removed 9 bases from V and 0 bases from J; junction bases left unmatched: 12. Germline CDR1 and CDR2: SGHVS and FQNEAQ.

V gene TRBV6-5 combines with J gene TRBJ1-4; TRBD1 matches 7 bases. Germline trimming cut 2 bases from V and 1 base from J; bases unmatched to any gene: 1. Germline assignment: CDR1 MNHEY and CDR2 SVGAGI. The CDR3 length is 15 residues. CDR3 residues: CASSYRGLTNEKLFF. CDR3 in DNA: TGTGCCAGCAGTTACAGGGGGCTAACTAATGAAAAACTGTTTTTT.

This sequence joins TRBV21-1 and TRBJ2-7; the table assigns TRBD2, which was not confirmed against the DNA. TRBV21-1 is deemed a pseudogene. The CDR3 totals 18 residues. The CDR3: CASSPKSSTSGDSYEQYF. CDR3 nucleotides: TGTGCCAGCAGCCCTAAGAGCTCTACTAGCGGGGATTCCTACGAGCAGTACTTC.

This clone was found once. The V call is TRBV15, the J call TRBJ1-6, with 7 bases aligning to TRBD1. From germline, CDR1 is LNHNV and CDR2 YYDKDF (reference sequence). The junction had 4 bases not matched to a gene; V was cut back by 1 base and J by 7 bases. The CDR3 sequence is 15 residues long. The CDR3 sequence: CATSRVTGLNSPLHF. The DNA for the CDR3 is TGTGCCACCAGCAGAGTGACAGGGTTAAATTCACCCCTCCACTTT.

This clone was observed a single time. The gene calls are TRBV4-3 and TRBJ1-2, with 10 positions matching TRBD1. This CDR3 has 15 amino acids. In germline, CDR1 is LGHNA, CDR2 YSLEER. Trimming cost V 5 bases and J 10 bases; bases outside gene matches: 13. The CDR3, as DNA: TGCGCCAGCAGCTTTTCAACCGGGACAGGGGAAGACTACACCTTC. Translation: CASSFSTGTGEDYTF.

The chain combines TRBV10-3 with TRBJ1-1; perhaps TRBD1 as D (5 bases). Germline loops: CDR1 ENHRY, CDR2 SYGVKD. The CDR3 is 15 residues long. V dropped 4 bases and J dropped 5 bases, with 17 bases sitting between them. The CDR3 DNA reads as TGTGCCATCAGTGCCCGCGGGGGGGAGGGTACTGAAGCTTTCTTT. Its translation is CAISARGGEGTEAFF.

The rearrangement joins TRBV5-1 to TRBJ2-5; D is perhaps TRBD1 (6 bases). V lost 2 bases and J 1 base, leaving 18 bases between the germline ends. The germline V gene encodes CDR1 SGHRS and CDR2 YFSETQ. CDR3 size: 17 residues. This chain's CDR3 is CASSFQPQGGGQETQYF. CDR3 in DNA: TGCGCCAGCAGCTTCCAACCACAGGGTGGGGGCCAAGAGACCCAGTACTTC.

This chain connects TRBV12-3 or TRBV12-4 to TRBJ2-3, with D maybe TRBD1 (5 bases). The CDR3 has 13 residues. Trimming stripped 1 base from V and 3 bases from J, with 5 bases between. The CDR3: CASSLEGTDTQYF. The CDR3, as DNA: TGTGCCAGCAGTTTAGAGGGGACAGATACGCAGTATTTT.

This rearrangement joins TRBV5-6 to TRBJ2-3; 8 nucleotides agree with TRBD2. The CDR3 contains 16 residues. Germline CDR1 is SGHDT and CDR2 is YYEEEE. Trimming took 0 bases from V and 2 from J; bases not matched to a gene: 5. CDR3 bases: TGTGCCAGCAGCTTGGCACTAGCGGTGAACACAGATACGCAGTATTTT. Its protein is CASSLALAVNTDTQYF.

This CDR3 reads CASSPPQGGNQPQHF. The CDR3 DNA sequence: TGTGCCAGCTCACCTCCACAGGGAGGCAATCAGCCCCAGCATTTT. The J gene is TRBJ1-5, the V gene TRBV18, with D perhaps matching TRBD1 (6 bases). CDR1 is KGHSH and CDR2 is LQKENI in the germline V gene. The CDR3 contains 15 residues. V shed 3 bases and J shed 2 bases, with 11 bases lying between them.

This rearrangement joins TRBV7-2 to TRBJ2-3, with TRBD2 matching 11 bases. J lost 8 bases, V lost 4 bases, and 5 bases had no gene match. Germline-derived CDR1 and CDR2 are SGHTA and FQGNSA. This CDR3 spans 14 amino acids. Written as DNA, the CDR3 is TGTGCCAGCAGCTATAGCGGGGGGGCAGTTACGCAGTATTTT. As protein: CASSYSGGAVTQYF. The full variable domain, in which reference TRBV7-2 and TRBJ2-3 provide the parts outside the CDR3, is GAGVSQSPSNKVTEKGKDVELRCDPISGHTALYWYRQSLGQGLEFLIYFQGNSAPDKSGLPSDRFSAERTGGSVSTLTIQRTQQEDSAVYLCASSYSGGAVTQYFGPGTRLTVL.

There are a few counts of this clone. The rearrangement links TRBV10-3 to TRBJ1-5; D remains ambiguous. V was clipped by 4 bases and J by 7 bases, with 11 bases between them. CDR1 and CDR2 from the germline V gene are ENHRY and SYGVKD. The CDR3 runs 13 residues. In DNA form, the CDR3 reads TGTGCCATCAGTGCGGGGATCGGACAGCCCCAGCATTTT. It codes for CAISAGIGQPQHF.

The chain carries TRBV7-3 and TRBJ2-5, with D perhaps TRBD2 (6 bases). V dropped 5 bases and J dropped 2 bases, with 12 bases sitting between them. Germline loops: CDR1 SGHTA, CDR2 FQGTGA. This CDR3 spans 14 amino acids. The CDR3 bases are TGTGCCAGCAGCCCCTCCGGAGGGCAAGAGACCCAGTACTTC. Translation gives CASSPSGGQETQYF.

The genes are TRBV9 and TRBJ1-2; D is perhaps TRBD1 (6 bases). V gave up 0 bases and J gave up 5 bases, with 11 bases separating them. Germline values: CDR1 SGDLS, CDR2 YYNGEE. This CDR3 is built from 14 residues. The CDR3 DNA reads as TGTGCCAGCAGCGTAGAAGGAACAGGGTATGGCTACACCTTC. Translating it yields CASSVEGTGYGYTF.

V is TRBV19 and J is TRBJ1-4; TRBD1 aligns across 10 bases. The trim removed 5 bases at V and 7 bases at J, leaving 4 bases unmatched. The CDR3 is 14 residues long. CDR1 is LNHDA and CDR2 is SQIVND in the germline V gene (reference sequence). The CDR3 DNA sequence: TGTGCCAGTAGTCCGACAGGGGGCTTTGAAAAACTGTTTTTT. It yields the protein CASSPTGGFEKLFF. The entire variable domain, with the rest obtained from reference TRBV19 and TRBJ1-4, is as follows: DGGITQSPKYLFRKEGQNVTLSCEQNLNHDAMYWYRQDPGQGLRLIYYSQIVNDFQKGDIAEGYSVSREKKESFPLTVTSAQKNPTAFYLCASSPTGGFEKLFFGSGTQLSVL.

This clone was found a few times. The V and J genes are TRBV24-1 and TRBJ2-1; 10 nucleotides agree with TRBD2. J gave up 6 bases and V 8 bases, and 3 bases lay outside the gene matches. The CDR3 sequence is 13 residues long. Germline V gives CDR1 KGHDR, CDR2 SFDVKD. In DNA, the CDR3 is TGTGCCACCACAGGGACTAGCGTCAATGAGCAGTTCTTC. Its translation is CATTGTSVNEQFF.

The chain combines TRBV19 with TRBJ1-2; D is ambiguous. V was shortened by 1 base and J by 4 bases, with 4 bases between the two germline ends. CDR1 is LNHDA and CDR2 is SQIVND in the germline V gene (reference sequence). The CDR3 is 12 amino acids. CDR3 region: CASSIGPYGYTF. The CDR3 region has the DNA TGTGCCAGTAGTATAGGGCCCTATGGCTACACCTTC. The whole variable domain, remainder taken from reference TRBV19 and TRBJ1-2, is DGGITQSPKYLFRKEGQNVTLSCEQNLNHDAMYWYRQDPGQGLRLIYYSQIVNDFQKGDIAEGYSVSREKKESFPLTVTSAQKNPTAFYLCASSIGPYGYTFGSGTRLTVV.

The genes are TRBV6-1 and TRBJ2-3; TRBD1 might be the D (6 bases). Germline-derived CDR1 and CDR2 are MNHNS and SASEGT. The CDR3 length is 15 residues. The V end was cut by 7 bases, the J end by 4 bases, with 18 bases between. The CDR3 loop reads CASTGTRSMADTQYF. The CDR3 nucleotides read TGTGCCAGCACGGGGACACGTAGCATGGCAGATACGCAGTATTTT.

The rearrangement joins TRBV2 to TRBJ1-5; 7 nucleotides line up with TRBD1. Germline-derived CDR1 and CDR2 are SNHLY and FYNNEI. The CDR3 sequence is 14 residues long. The V gene end was trimmed by 5 bases and the J gene end by 3 bases; junction bases not matched to a gene: 4. The CDR3 nucleotides are TGTGCCAGCAGTCCGGGACAGAACAATCAGCCCCAGCATTTT. Its protein product is CASSPGQNNQPQHF.

As to this clone: Other DNA sequences in the sample encode the same CDR3. The CDR3 DNA reads as TGCAGCGCAGGACAGGGCGGCACTGAAGCTTTCTTT. Translated, it gives CSAGQGGTEAFF. This chain uses TRBV29-1 with TRBJ1-1, with 8 bases identical to TRBD1. J was trimmed by 4 bases and V by 7 bases; bases with no gene match: 5. The CDR3 is 12 amino acids. Germline CDR1 reads SQVTM; CDR2 reads ANQGSEA.

This rearrangement joins TRBV19 to TRBJ1-3, with a possible D match to TRBD1 (5 bases). The CDR3 is 16 residues long. V was trimmed by 1 base and J by 2 bases, leaving 12 bases between them. Germline lookup yields CDR1 LNHDA and CDR2 SQIVND (reference sequence). In nucleotides, the CDR3 is TGTGCCAGTAGTATAGGTCAGGGTTTCGCTGGAAACACCATATATTTT. This encodes CASSIGQGFAGNTIYF.

V and J are TRBV4-2 and TRBJ2-2, with 15 positions matching TRBD2. Germline lookup yields CDR1 LGHNA and CDR2 YNFKEQ. The V gene end was trimmed by 0 bases and the J gene end by 6 bases; junction bases not matched to a gene: 5. The CDR3 contains 18 residues. CDR3 sequence (DNA): TGTGCCAGCAGCCAAGATCTGGGACTAGCGGGGGGCGCCGGGGAGCTGTTTTTT. This encodes CASSQDLGLAGGAGELFF.